What follows is one T cell receptor (beta chain) and its context. The data originate from a study of blood T cell repertoires in COVID-19. Study-wide background: Samples came from the United States, Italy and Spain, spanning acute and convalescent COVID-19. PBMCs, B-cell-depleted T cells, or T cells were the source of the cDNA or gDNA that made up the material.

Authors' methods: Using reference gene primer amplification, nucleated cell counts were estimated. Sequencing was performed with immunoSEQ multiplex PCR; in TCRdb, only in-frame clones are kept and a portion is missing. That table supplies the V and J calls and clone size; D and trimming were determined from the DNA. The repertoire has about 100,000 clones, around 66% of them found once; the top ten carry about 6%. This CDR3 is 14 amino acids long. Germline V gene lookup returns CDR1 SNHLY and CDR2 FYNNEI. V was pared by 3 bases and J by 7 bases, with 12 bases between. The rearrangement uses TRBV2 and TRBJ1-4; D is unclear. The specimen sequenced was peripheral blood. The source is a man aged 80 or over with acute or convalescent COVID-19. The CDR3 here is CASSDWQDLEKLFF. In nucleotides, the CDR3 is TGTGCCAGCAGTGATTGGCAGGATCTTGAAAAACTGTTTTTT.